The TCR beta chain under discussion was sequenced for a study of vaccination and CD4 T cells after COVID-19. The treatment denotes: approximately nine-day PBMC culture with coronavirus spike peptide pools or control peptides (ViraFEST assay). ViraFEST used peptide pools to expand antigen-specific T cells before TCR sequencing. The Oncomine TCR Beta short-read assay sequenced DNA from cultured CD4+ T cells. Cultures of CD4+ T cells served as the source for extracting genomic DNA. One entry per CDR3 protein, called by TCRdb with MiXCR from the PCR reads. The sample includes 9,500 to 15,000 distinct CDR3 sequences, about 50% seen only once; the top ten take approximately 30%. CDR3 length: 15 residues. Germline V gene sequence: CDR1 SNHLY, CDR2 FYNNEI. V lost 6 bases, J lost 1 base, and 4 bases stayed unmatched. To note about this clonotype: The target antigen is unknown.

The chain carries TRBV2 and TRBJ2-5; 11 bases map to TRBD2. Sample: CD4+ T cells from blood, cultured in vitro. The TCR was taken from a human donor who had recovered from COVID-19. CDR3 nucleotides: TGTGCCAGCAGAGCCGGGACTAGCGGCCAAGAGACCCAGTACTTC. Amino acids: CASRAGTSGQETQYF.